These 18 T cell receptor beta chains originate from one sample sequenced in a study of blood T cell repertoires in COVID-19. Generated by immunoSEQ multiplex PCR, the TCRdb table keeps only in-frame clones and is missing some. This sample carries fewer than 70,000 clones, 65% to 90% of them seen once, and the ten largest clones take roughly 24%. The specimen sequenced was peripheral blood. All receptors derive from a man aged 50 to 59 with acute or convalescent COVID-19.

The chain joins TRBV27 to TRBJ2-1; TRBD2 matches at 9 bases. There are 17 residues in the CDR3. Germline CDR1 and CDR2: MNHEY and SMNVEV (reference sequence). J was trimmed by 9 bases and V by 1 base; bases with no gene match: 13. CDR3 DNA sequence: TGTGCCAGCAGTTTATTGGAGCGGGGGGCCCCCGTGGCTGAGCAGTTCTTC. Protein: CASSLLERGAPVAEQFF.

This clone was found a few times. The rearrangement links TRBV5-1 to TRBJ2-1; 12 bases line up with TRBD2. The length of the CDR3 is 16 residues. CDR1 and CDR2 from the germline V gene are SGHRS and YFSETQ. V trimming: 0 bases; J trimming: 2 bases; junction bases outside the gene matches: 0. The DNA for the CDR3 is TGCGCCAGCAGCTTGGGGACTAGCGGGGCCTACAATGAGCAGTTCTTC. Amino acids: CASSLGTSGAYNEQFF.

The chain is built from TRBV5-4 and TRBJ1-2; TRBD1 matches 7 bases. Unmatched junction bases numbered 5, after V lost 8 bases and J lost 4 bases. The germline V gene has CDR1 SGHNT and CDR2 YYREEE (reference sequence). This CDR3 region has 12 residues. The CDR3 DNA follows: TGTGCCAGTCACGAGGGGGCCTATGGCTACACCTTC. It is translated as CASHEGAYGYTF.

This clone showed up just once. The CDR3 here is CASSLRVGAFF. CDR3 bases: TGTGCCAGCAGCTTGCGGGTTGGGGCTTTCTTT. The chain couples TRBV5-5 to TRBJ1-1; no firm D call. The CDR3 has 11 residues. V was cut by 1 base and J by 11 bases, with 9 bases left in between. Germline CDR1 is SGHKS and CDR2 is YYEKEE (reference sequence).

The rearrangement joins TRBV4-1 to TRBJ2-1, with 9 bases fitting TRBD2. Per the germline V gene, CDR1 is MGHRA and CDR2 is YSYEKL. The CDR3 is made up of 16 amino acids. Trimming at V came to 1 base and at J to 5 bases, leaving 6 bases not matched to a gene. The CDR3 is CASSQAMSSGDNEQFF. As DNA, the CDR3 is TGCGCCAGCAGCCAAGCGATGTCTAGCGGGGACAATGAGCAGTTCTTC.

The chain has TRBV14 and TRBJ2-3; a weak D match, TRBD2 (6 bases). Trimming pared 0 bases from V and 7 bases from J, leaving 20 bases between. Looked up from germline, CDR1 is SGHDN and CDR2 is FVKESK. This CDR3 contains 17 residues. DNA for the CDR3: TGTGCCAGCAGCCAAGACTTGGGACCTGGACTACCAAATACGCAGTATTTT. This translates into CASSQDLGPGLPNTQYF.

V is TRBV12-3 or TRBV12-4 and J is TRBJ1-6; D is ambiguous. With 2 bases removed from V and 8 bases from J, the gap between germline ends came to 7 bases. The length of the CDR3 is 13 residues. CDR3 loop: CASSLSEDSPLHF. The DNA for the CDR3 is TGTGCCAGCAGTTTATCTGAGGATTCACCCCTCCACTTT.

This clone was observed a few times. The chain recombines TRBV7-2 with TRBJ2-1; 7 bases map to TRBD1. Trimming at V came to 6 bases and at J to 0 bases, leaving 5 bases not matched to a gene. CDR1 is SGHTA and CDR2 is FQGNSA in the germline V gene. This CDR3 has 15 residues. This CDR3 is CASRRTGSSYNEQFF. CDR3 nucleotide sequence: TGTGCCAGCAGGCGGACAGGCAGCTCCTACAATGAGCAGTTCTTC.

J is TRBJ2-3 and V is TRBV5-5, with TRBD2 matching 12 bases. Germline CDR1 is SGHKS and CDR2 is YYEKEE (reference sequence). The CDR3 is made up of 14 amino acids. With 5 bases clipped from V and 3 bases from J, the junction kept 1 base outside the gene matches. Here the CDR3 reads CASSGLAGTDTQYF. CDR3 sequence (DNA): TGTGCCAGCAGTGGACTAGCGGGGACAGATACGCAGTATTTT. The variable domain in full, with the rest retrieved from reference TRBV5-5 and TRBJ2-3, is DAGVTQSPTHLIKTRGQQVTLRCSPISGHKSVSWYQQVLGQGPQFIFQYYEKEERGRGNFPDRFSARQFPNYSSELNVNALLLGDSALYLCASSGLAGTDTQYFGPGTRLTVL.

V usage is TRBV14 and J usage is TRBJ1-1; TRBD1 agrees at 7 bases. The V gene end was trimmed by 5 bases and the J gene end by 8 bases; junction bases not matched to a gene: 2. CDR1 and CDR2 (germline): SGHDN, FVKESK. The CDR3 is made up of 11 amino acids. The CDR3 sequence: CASSSQGEAFF. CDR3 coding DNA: TGTGCCAGCAGCTCACAGGGGGAAGCTTTCTTT.

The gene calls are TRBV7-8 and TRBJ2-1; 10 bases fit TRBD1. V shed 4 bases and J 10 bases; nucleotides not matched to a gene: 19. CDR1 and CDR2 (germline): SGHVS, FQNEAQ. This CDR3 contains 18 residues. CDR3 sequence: CASSSTHYRDRGGEEQFF. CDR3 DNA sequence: TGTGCCAGCAGCTCGACCCACTACCGGGACAGGGGAGGCGAAGAGCAGTTCTTC.

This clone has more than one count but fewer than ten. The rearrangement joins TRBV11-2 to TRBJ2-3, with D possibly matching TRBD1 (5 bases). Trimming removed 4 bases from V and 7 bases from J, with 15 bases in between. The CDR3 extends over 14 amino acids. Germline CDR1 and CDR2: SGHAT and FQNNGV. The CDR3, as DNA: TGTGCCAGCAGCTCCAGGGTGGTGATCCATACGCAGTATTTT. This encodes CASSSRVVIHTQYF.

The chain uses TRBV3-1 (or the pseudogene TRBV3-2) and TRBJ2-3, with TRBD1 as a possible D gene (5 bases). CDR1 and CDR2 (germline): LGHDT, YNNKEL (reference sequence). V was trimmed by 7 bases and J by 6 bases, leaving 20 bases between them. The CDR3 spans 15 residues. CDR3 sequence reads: CASKFWGRAGDTQYF. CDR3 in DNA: TGTGCCAGCAAATTTTGGGGCAGAGCTGGTGATACGCAGTATTTT.

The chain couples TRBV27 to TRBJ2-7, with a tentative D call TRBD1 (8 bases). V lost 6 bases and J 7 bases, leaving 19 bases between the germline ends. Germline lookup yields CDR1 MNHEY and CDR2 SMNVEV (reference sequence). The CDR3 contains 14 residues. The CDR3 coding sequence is TGTGCCAGCAGCCGCGGAGACAGGGGAGGGGAGCAGTACTTC. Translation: CASSRGDRGGEQYF.

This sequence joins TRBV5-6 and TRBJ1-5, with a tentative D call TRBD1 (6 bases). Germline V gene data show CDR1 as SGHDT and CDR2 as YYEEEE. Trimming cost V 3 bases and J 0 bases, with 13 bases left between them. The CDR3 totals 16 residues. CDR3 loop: CASSSQGLDSNQPQHF. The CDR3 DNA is TGTGCCAGCAGCTCACAGGGATTGGATAGCAATCAGCCCCAGCATTTT.

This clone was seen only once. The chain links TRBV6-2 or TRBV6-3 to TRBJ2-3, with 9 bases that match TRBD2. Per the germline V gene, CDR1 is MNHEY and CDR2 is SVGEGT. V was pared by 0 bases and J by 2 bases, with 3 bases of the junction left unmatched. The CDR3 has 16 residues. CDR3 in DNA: TGTGCCAGCAGTTACTCAGGGACTAGCCACACAGATACGCAGTATTTT. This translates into CASSYSGTSHTDTQYF.

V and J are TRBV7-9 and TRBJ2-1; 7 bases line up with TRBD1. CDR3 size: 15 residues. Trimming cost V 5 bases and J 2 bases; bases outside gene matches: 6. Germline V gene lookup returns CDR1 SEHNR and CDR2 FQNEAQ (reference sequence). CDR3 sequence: CASSQDRITYNEQFF. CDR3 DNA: TGTGCCAGCAGCCAGGACAGGATCACCTACAATGAGCAGTTCTTC. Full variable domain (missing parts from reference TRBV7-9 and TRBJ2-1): DTGVSQNPRHKITKRGQNVTFRCDPISEHNRLYWYRQTLGQGPEFLTYFQNEAQLEKSRLLSDRFSAERPKGSFSTLEIQRTEQGDSAMYLCASSQDRITYNEQFFGPGTRLTVL.

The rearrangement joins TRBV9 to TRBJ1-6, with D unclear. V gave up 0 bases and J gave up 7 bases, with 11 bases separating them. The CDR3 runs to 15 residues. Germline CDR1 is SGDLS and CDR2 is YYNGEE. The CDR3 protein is CASSVGASRNSPLHF. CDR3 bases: TGTGCCAGCAGCGTAGGGGCATCCCGGAATTCACCCCTCCACTTT.